The rows below give T cell receptor beta chains drawn from one sample of a study of blood T cell repertoires in COVID-19. The method was immunoSEQ multiplex PCR; TCRdb's version includes in-frame clones alone and lacks a portion of them. The sample consists of fewer than 500,000 clones, approximately 90% of them appearing once. Sequenced material: peripheral blood. The receptors stem from a woman in her twenties or thirties with acute or convalescent COVID-19. The CDR3 runs from the conserved cysteine through the conserved F or W. D genes are given only for firm matches. Clone size is stated in some rows and not others, as once, few, many or a class when expanded.

-	TRBV11-2	TRBD1	TRBJ1-6	CASSLNRDRASPLHF	TGTGCCAGCAGCTTAAACCGGGACAGGGCGTCACCCCTCCACTTT
-	TRBV6-6	-	TRBJ1-2	CASSYSRVLLNYGYTF	TGTGCCAGCAGTTATAGCAGGGTTCTTCTTAACTATGGCTACACCTTC
-	TRBV30	-	TRBJ1-2	CAWSVSSYGYTF	TGTGCCTGGAGTGTATCCAGCTATGGCTACACCTTC
once	TRBV25-1	-	TRBJ2-7	CASSDAGGQGIHYEQYF	TGTGCCAGCAGTGATGCGGGGGGACAGGGAATACACTACGAGCAGTACTTC
-	TRBV14	TRBD1	TRBJ1-3	CASSQEETGGFRSGNTIYF	TGTGCCAGCAGCCAAGAGGAGACAGGGGGATTTCGCTCTGGAAACACCATATATTTT
-	TRBV6-5	-	TRBJ2-7	CASSPRGFYEQYF	TGTGCCAGCAGCCCGCGGGGATTCTACGAGCAGTACTTC
once	TRBV18	TRBD1	TRBJ2-6	CASSPRDRASSGANVLTF	TGTGCCAGCTCACCACGGGACAGGGCCAGCTCTGGGGCCAACGTCCTGACTTTC
once	TRBV5-1	TRBD2	TRBJ2-2	CASSLELAGGPTGELFF	TGCGCCAGCAGCTTGGAATTAGCGGGGGGCCCAACCGGGGAGCTGTTTTTT
-	TRBV7-6	-	TRBJ2-3	CASSFQQAYSTDTQYF	TGTGCCAGCAGCTTTCAGCAGGCCTATAGCACAGATACGCAGTATTTT
-	TRBV16	-	TRBJ2-3	CASSRGSTPTDTQYF	TGTGCCAGCTCCCGGGGGTCAACCCCCACAGATACGCAGTATTTT
-	TRBV4-1	-	TRBJ2-6	CASSQRRQVSSGANVLTF	TGCGCCAGCAGCCAACGAAGACAGGTTTCATCTGGGGCCAACGTCCTGACTTTC
-	TRBV3-1/TRBV3-2	TRBD1	TRBJ1-2	CASSSGQGAKNGYTF	TGTGCCAGCAGCTCAGGACAGGGGGCTAAGAATGGCTACACCTTC
-	TRBV24-1	-	TRBJ1-1	CATSDNPRSTGKNTEAFF	TGTGCCACCAGTGATAATCCCCGGTCAACGGGGAAGAACACTGAAGCTTTCTTT
-	TRBV2	TRBD2	TRBJ2-3	CASSAGTRGF	TGTGCCAGCAGTGCTGGGACTAGGGGTTTT
-	TRBV19	-	TRBJ1-5	CASSTGRVNNQPQHF	TGTGCCAGTAGTACAGGCAGGGTTAACAATCAGCCCCAGCATTTT
-	TRBV18	-	TRBJ1-1	CASSPLAGNTEAFF	TGTGCCAGCTCACCACTCGCAGGGAACACTGAAGCTTTCTTT
-	TRBV7-2	-	TRBJ1-6	CASSLVSGTLYSPLHF	TGTGCCAGCAGCTTAGTTTCCGGGACATTGTATTCACCCCTCCACTTT
-	TRBV6-5	-	TRBJ2-7	CASSYSGIYEQYF	TGTGCCAGCAGTTACTCGGGCATCTACGAGCAGTACTTC
-	TRBV5-1	TRBD2	TRBJ2-2	CASSFWTSGGAGSGELFF	TGCGCCAGCAGCTTCTGGACTAGCGGGGGGGCCGGGTCCGGGGAGCTGTTTTTT
-	TRBV12-3/TRBV12-4	TRBD1	TRBJ1-2	CASSLAGGQGYTF	TGTGCCAGCAGTTTAGCGGGGGGACAGGGCTACACCTTC
once	TRBV5-1	-	TRBJ2-2	CASNDRQNTGELFF	TGCGCCAGCAACGACAGACAGAACACCGGGGAGCTGTTTTTT
once	TRBV19	-	TRBJ1-1	CASSIRGFGAFF	TGTGCCAGTAGTATCCGGGGGTTCGGAGCTTTCTTT
-	TRBV6-5	TRBD2	TRBJ2-5	CASKLGLAETQYF	TGTGCCAGCAAACTGGGACTAGCGGAGACCCAGTACTTC
-	TRBV6-5	TRBD2	TRBJ2-1	CASRPSSGGFNEQFF	TGTGCCAGCAGGCCCTCTAGCGGGGGCTTCAATGAGCAGTTCTTC
many	TRBV12-3/TRBV12-4	-	TRBJ2-7	CASSSNYAEQYF	TGTGCCAGCAGTTCAAACTATGCCGAGCAGTACTTC
once	TRBV15	-	TRBJ2-3	CASRDTLRTDTQYF	TGTGCCAGCCGGGACACTTTACGCACAGATACGCAGTATTTT
-	TRBV5-4	TRBD1	TRBJ2-2	CASSLQQGVGGELFF	TGTGCCAGCAGCTTGCAACAGGGGGTCGGCGGGGAGCTGTTTTTT
-	TRBV28	-	TRBJ2-2	CASEGDIKGGELFF	TGTGCCAGCGAGGGGGACATTAAGGGCGGGGAGCTGTTTTTT
-	TRBV5-8	TRBD1	TRBJ1-5	CASSNPGQEYSNQPQHF	TGTGCCAGCAGCAACCCGGGACAGGAGTATAGCAATCAGCCCCAGCATTTT
-	TRBV12-5	TRBD1	TRBJ2-2	CASGIGRTGDAGELFF	TGTGCTAGTGGAATCGGAAGGACAGGGGACGCCGGGGAGCTGTTTTTT
once	TRBV10-1	-	TRBJ1-2	CASSPGLYYGYTF	TGCGCCAGCAGCCCGGGGTTGTACTATGGCTACACCTTC
-	TRBV19	TRBD2	TRBJ2-1	CASSIGAKAGVRDTYNEQFF	TGTGCCAGTAGTATAGGTGCGAAGGCGGGGGTAAGGGATACCTACAATGAGCAGTTCTTC
-	TRBV15	TRBD2	TRBJ2-2	CATSRGSGGKLTNTGELFF	TGTGCCACCAGCAGAGGTAGCGGGGGAAAACTAACGAACACCGGGGAGCTGTTTTTT
-	TRBV18	-	TRBJ2-7	CASSPGRGDTYEQYF	TGTGCCAGCTCACCAGGGCGGGGTGATACCTACGAGCAGTACTTC
few	TRBV20-1	-	TRBJ1-2	CSVDRNYGYTF	TGCAGTGTTGACAGGAACTATGGCTACACCTTC
-	TRBV10-2	TRBD2	TRBJ2-3	CASSRTSGESTDTQYF	TGCGCCAGCAGCCGGACTAGCGGGGAAAGCACAGATACGCAGTATTTT
-	TRBV4-1	TRBD1	TRBJ1-1	CASSRRQGAEAFF	TGCGCCAGCAGTCGTCGACAGGGGGCTGAAGCTTTCTTT
-	TRBV28	TRBD1	TRBJ1-4	CASSRGQKTNEKLFF	TGTGCCAGCAGTCGGGGACAGAAAACTAATGAAAAACTGTTTTTT
-	TRBV29-1	-	TRBJ2-4	CSGQGRGDIQYF	TGCAGCGGACAGGGGAGGGGGGACATTCAGTACTTC
-	TRBV30	TRBD2	TRBJ2-3	CAWSVGREVDTQYF	TGTGCCTGGAGTGTAGGGAGGGAGGTAGATACGCAGTATTTT
once	TRBV5-4	-	TRBJ1-1	CASSFGGDPRAFF	TGTGCCAGCAGCTTTGGGGGGGACCCTCGAGCTTTCTTT
-	TRBV4-1	TRBD1	TRBJ2-3	CASSQVDRDTDTQYF	TGCGCCAGCAGCCAAGTTGACAGGGACACAGATACGCAGTATTTT